This entry features one T cell receptor (beta chain) sequence. Its target is unknown. This record belongs to a study of T cell responses to AZD1222 COVID-19 vaccine. The V gene's germline CDR1 is SGHAT and CDR2 FQNNGV. The germline V and J ends were trimmed by 1 base and 6 bases, with 16 bases remaining between them. The CDR3 runs to 15 residues. Study-level findings and limits: Vaccination with two AZD1222 doses was followed by a rise in Spike-specific TCR breadth and depth. At baseline, seropositivity was found in only a handful of AZD1222 recipients.

Measured with immunoSEQ multiplex PCR; TCRdb has only the in-frame clones, and not every one. The top ten clones hold approximately 4% of a sample with under 200,000 clones, about 91% of them seen once. This receptor was obtained from an adult in good health. Material: peripheral blood, obtained on day 0 of AZD1222 vaccination. V usage is TRBV11-2 and J usage is TRBJ2-7; D unclear. The CDR3 bases are TGTGCCAGCAGCTTAGGGTGGCAGGTCGGCATCGAGCAGTACTTC. Residues: CASSLGWQVGIEQYF.